This T cell receptor beta chain was identified in a study of cytomegalovirus exposure and HLA in healthy donors (dated by TCRdb to between 2016 and 2019). General notes on the study: According to an earlier analysis of 587 of the donors, about 180 million T cells yielded 90 million to 130 million unique TCR beta sequences and more than 250 Gb of sequence data. Roughly 300 gigabases of sequencing data and 70 million to 100 million unique TCR sequences made up an early release that covered some 640 HLA-typed donors. Of the approximately 400 genotyped donors, over 65% fell in the genetic ancestry cluster associated with self-reported Caucasian donors. The study aimed to test whether cataloging public T cell receptors could reveal signatures of past pathogen exposure. Using immunosequencing, the study profiled T cell repertoires from about 610 subjects and related those repertoires to cytomegalovirus serostatus. A separate validation cohort of 100 to 150 different subjects was used in addition to the approximately 640-subject first cohort. The study combined high-throughput TCR immunosequencing, statistical association of individual TCRs with disease status, and machine learning to predict cytomegalovirus infection status. A later analysis re-analyzed previously published TCR beta repertoires from 600 to 850 donors and added high-resolution HLA genotyping to study TCR occurrence patterns. The later analysis used no new phenotypic data to find candidate immune exposures, relying instead on TCR beta sequences and their occurrence across donors. In an earlier analysis of a few hundred of the donors, high-throughput TCR beta sequencing was used to judge whether each TCR beta V gene segment behaved as functional or pseudogenic. Donor age, sex, ethnicity and CMV serostatus were compiled together with the repertoire data. A later genetic analysis took genome-wide SNP genotypes for about three fifths of the 666 donors and used that subset as a discovery cohort. Every discovery cohort repertoire had been produced on one sequencing platform. HLA typing covered class I and class II loci at four-digit resolution. The number of donors typed differed by locus, with 629-630 for A, B, C, DRB1 and DQB1, about 500 for DQA1, 600 to 610 for DPA1, and some 450 for DPB1. Roughly 5 DR-DQ haplotypes were handled as single units for association and clustering because linkage in the cohort was strong. Among under 450 genotyped donors of the cohort, an average of approximately 240,000 unique TCR beta nucleotide sequences were sequenced per donor, approximately 20% of them non-productive.

Summary of the overall study and its limitations: In vitro tests confirmed that a few of the cytomegalovirus-associated TCR beta chains recognize cytomegalovirus antigens. Only TCR beta chains were sequenced in this cohort, and the absence of alpha or paired-chain data limited detectable features. The earlier analysis of nearly 600 of the donors excluded fewer than 20 rarely observed V segments, including chromosome 9 orphons, because counts were too low. Because HLA typing was unavailable for some donors at each locus, only the typed subset was used in association tests. According to the authors, the approach could potentially be generalized to other disease states and immunological phenotypes. According to a later genetic analysis, donors in an Asian-associated ancestry cluster had fewer N-insertions in productive TCRs than the approximately 610-donor mean. Linkage disequilibrium might explain the correlated functional status among segregating V segments, but an unknown experimental factor could not be ruled out. While some public TCRs were present in many individuals, most TCR sequences turned up only very rarely across donors. A further reported finding was that TCR beta sequences accurately predicted the HLA-A and HLA-B alleles for most subjects in the first cohort. Sequencing depth was assumed to be roughly uniform across donors in the presence/absence analyses, though that assumption may not hold. According to a later analysis, parvovirus B19, influenza, CMV and Epstein-Barr virus appeared linked to several top co-occurrence clusters. According to a later analysis, TCR association rates differed among HLA loci, with DRB1 alleles showing the most associated TCRs and HLA-C alleles showing the fewest. Because the 87-base-pair reads could not distinguish some IMGT-functional V segments, including TRBV6-2 and TRBV6-3, those segments were excluded. In an earlier analysis of some 640 of the donors, most TCR beta V segments were observed in productive rearrangements about 87% or about 30% of the time, broadly matching IMGT annotations. At a false discovery rate of 0.05, a later analysis linked 16,951 TCR beta sequences to specific HLA alleles. When HLA alleles, especially DR and DQ, strongly co-occurred, TCR associations were difficult to assign to individual alleles. A cluster of highly shared sequence variants was judged likely to be a technical artifact of the sequencing pipeline. A later genetic analysis associated a missense DCLRE1C variant with V-gene and J-gene trimming of TCR beta chains, and an independent cohort replicated the association. In a later analysis, HLA-associated TCR beta chains showed more clonal expansion and lower generation probabilities than non-associated chains that were equally common. Cytomegalovirus status was reported to be diagnosed by the classifier with high specificity and sensitivity in both the original and validation cohorts. Immune exposure information for the cohort was limited to CMV serostatus. The study listed 150 to 200 TCR beta chains as associated with cytomegalovirus. A later analysis found that most CMV-associated TCR beta chains appeared HLA-restricted, with HLA associations seemingly driven largely by CMV exposure.

The cohort comprised hundreds of healthy bone marrow donors. At the time of sampling, every cohort member was nominally healthy, though immune exposures that went unrecorded were likely present. The donor was CMV seronegative and belonged to the group of more than 300 seronegative cohort members. A peripheral blood sample was provided by each donor, and peripheral blood mononuclear cells were used for TCR beta sequencing. The Qiagen DNeasy Blood Extraction Kit was used to extract genomic DNA from the blood cell samples. Libraries were built with the immunoSEQ multiplex PCR assay. A mixture of 60 forward primers for TCR Vbeta segments and 13 reverse primers for TCR Jbeta segments was used in the multiplex PCR. A multiplex PCR assay on genomic DNA amplified the CDR3 region of rearranged TCR beta genes. On the Illumina HiSeq System, the amplified TCR beta libraries were sequenced as 87-base-pair reads. The authors' pipeline ran thus. A later analysis counted tens of millions of unique TCR beta chains across the 600 to 850 repertoires, and roughly 9.9 million of these chains were shared by at least two donors. To remove PCR and sequencing errors, raw reads were error-corrected and collapsed into unique sequences using a nearest-neighbor algorithm that merged closely related sequences. To assign V, D and J gene segments, CDR3 sequences were aligned to IMGT reference sequences. Each retained sequence needed at least a six-nucleotide match to both a V gene segment and a J gene segment. A rearrangement counted as productive if the CDR3 had no stop codons and remained in frame with V and J, and every other rearrangement counted as non-productive. CDR3 was defined by IMGT convention, running from the second conserved V-encoded cysteine to the conserved J-encoded phenylalanine. The earlier analysis of about 530 of the donors excluded any sequence lacking an unambiguous match to a single V gene segment. In an earlier analysis of a few hundred of the donors, V segments were called functional above 56.7% productive rearrangements and were called segregating when the between-donor standard deviation exceeded 5%. A statistical classification framework was built for diagnosing cytomegalovirus status from the catalog of TCR beta chain sequences. V and J gene assignment, in a later analysis, came from comparing TCR nucleotide sequences with IMGT/GENE-DB human TR gene sequences. A later analysis assigned CDR3 sequences and most-parsimonious VDJ recombination scenarios with the TCRdist pipeline. In a later analysis, every TCR beta chain was defined by the combination of its CDR3 amino acid sequence and its V-gene family, and reads without a unique V-gene family were dropped. A later analysis removed roughly 590 highly shared, low-generation-probability nucleotide sequences to deal with suspected cross-contamination and a sequencing artifact. In a later analysis, a clonal expansion index was calculated for each public chain from normalized within-repertoire ranks of inferred template counts. In a later analysis, generation probabilities were computed using a VDJ recombination model fitted to out-of-frame rearrangements, and the results were checked against IGoR. Hypergeometric tests were used in a later analysis to score TCR-TCR, TCR-HLA and TCR-CMV co-occurrence, with a repertoire-size bias correction applied to the TCR pairs. A later analysis estimated false discovery rates by permuting HLA or CMV assignments 20 times. A later analysis grouped co-occurring TCRs with DBSCAN, adding TCRdist sequence similarity when clustering within HLA-allele-positive subsets. Repertoires with fewer than 30,000 or more than 120,000 public chains were left out of co-occurrence clustering, as were roughly five repertoires with anomalous nucleotide sharing. TCRdb re-hosts the immuneACCESS table, in-frame sequences only. Its copies lack some clones; in the studies checked, an unresolved V gene accounts for under half of them, and the cause for the rest is not known. That table gives V, J and clone size, and the DNA gave D and trimming. The table held for this sample gives about 140,000 clones. The top ten clones comprise approximately 2.5% of the sample.

Turning to this clone: Its target antigen remains unknown.

V is cut back by 3 bases and J by 7 bases, with 8 bases in the junction unmatched. From its cysteine to its phenylalanine, the CDR3 spans 14 amino acids. The read is trimmed to its CDR3 DNA, 42 bases read in frame from base 1. The germline V gene supplies CDR1 SGHRS and CDR2 YFSETQ. Recombination linked TRBV5-1 to TRBJ1-2; TRBD1 lines up with 8 middle nucleotides. Material for sequencing was PBMCs. The TCR was taken from a man aged 35 to 55 in good health and CMV-seronegative. CDR3 sequence: CASSWGQESGGYTF. The nucleotides are TGCGCCAGCAGCTGGGGACAGGAGAGCGGTGGCTACACCTTC.